Each of the 17 T cell receptor beta chains below was sequenced from the same sample in a study of OX40 agonist ivuxolimab in advanced cancers. The repertoire was sequenced with immunoSEQ multiplex PCR; TCRdb's copy has only in-frame clones and lacks some. Counted here are about 79,000 clones, around 92% occurring once; the ten biggest clones make up around 6.9%. This sample comprised CD4+ or CD8+ T cells sorted from blood, obtained in a trial of the OX40 agonist ivuxolimab. All receptors come from an adult with an advanced solid tumor such as melanoma, head and neck, liver or kidney cancer.

The chain has TRBV7-8 and TRBJ2-3, with unresolved D. Germline assignment: CDR1 SGHVS and CDR2 FQNEAQ. The CDR3 extends over 11 amino acids. The ends were cut back, 10 bases at V and 4 bases at J, with 9 bases in the middle. The CDR3 loop reads CATALPDTQYF. In nucleotides, the CDR3 is TGTGCCACAGCCTTACCAGATACGCAGTATTTT.

V is TRBV27 and J is TRBJ2-5, with 7 bases identical to TRBD1. This CDR3 has 14 amino acids. CDR1 is MNHEY and CDR2 is SMNVEV in the germline V gene (reference sequence). V shed 8 bases and J 2 bases; nucleotides not matched to a gene: 8. The CDR3 protein is CASAPGQRQETQYF. In DNA form, the CDR3 reads TGTGCCAGCGCCCCGGGACAGAGACAAGAGACCCAGTACTTC.

The rearrangement joins TRBV7-8 to TRBJ2-7, with 12 bases that match TRBD2. Germline V lookup: CDR1 SGHVS, CDR2 FQNEAQ. V shed 3 bases, J shed 4 bases, and the junction held 1 base outside the gene matches. This CDR3 is built from 14 residues. DNA of the CDR3: TGTGCCAGCAGCTTGGGACTAGCGGGTTACGAGCAGTACTTC. Translated: CASSLGLAGYEQYF.

The chain is built from TRBV5-1 and TRBJ2-1, with D tentatively TRBD2 (6 bases). The V gene's germline CDR1 is SGHRS and CDR2 YFSETQ. The CDR3 covers 15 residues. Trimming took off 2 bases at V and 7 bases at J, with 16 bases between the two ends. DNA of the CDR3: TGCGCCAGCAGCTTTTTAGGGACCGGGGGTAATGAGCAGTTCTTC. It yields the protein CASSFLGTGGNEQFF.

The chain recombines TRBV11-2 with TRBJ2-1; D possibly uses TRBD1 or TRBD2 (5 bases each). Per germline, CDR1 SGHAT and CDR2 FQNNGV. The CDR3 consists of 20 residues. V lost 0 bases and J lost 9, with 30 bases in between. In DNA form, the CDR3 reads TGTGCCAGCAGCTTAGATGGTCCTCGGGGACCCGGTACAATGTCATTTGAGCAGTTCTTC. It is translated as CASSLDGPRGPGTMSFEQFF. Using reference TRBV11-2 and TRBJ2-1 for the parts outside the CDR3, the full variable domain is EAGVAQSPRYKIIEKRQSVAFWCNPISGHATLYWYQQILGQGPKLLIQFQNNGVVDDSQLPKDRFSAERLKGVDSTLKIQPAKLEDSAVYLCASSLDGPRGPGTMSFEQFFGPGTRLTVL.

This chain uses TRBV6-1 with TRBJ2-7; possibly TRBD1 for D (6 bases). The ends were cut back, 6 bases at V and 2 bases at J, with 11 bases in the middle. Germline values: CDR1 MNHNS, CDR2 SASEGT. This CDR3 is built from 13 residues. The CDR3 DNA follows: TGTGCCAGCAGGTCAGGGGTAACCTACGAGCAGTACTTC. It yields the protein CASRSGVTYEQYF.

This sequence joins TRBV16 and TRBJ1-5; the match to TRBD1 covers 7 bases. Germline values: CDR1 KGHSY, CDR2 FQNENV. V dropped 6 bases and J dropped 2; count of bases not matched to a gene: 4. The CDR3 totals 14 residues. The CDR3 DNA is TGTGCCAGCAGACAAGGACAGGGCAATCAGCCCCAGCATTTT. This sequence encodes CASRQGQGNQPQHF.

This chain connects TRBV28 to TRBJ1-2; maybe TRBD1 (5 bases). V was clipped by 8 bases and J by 4 bases, with 17 bases between them. Germline V gene data show CDR1 as MDHEN and CDR2 as SYDVKM. The CDR3 spans 14 residues. The CDR3 loop reads CASLTGAARYGYTF. CDR3 nucleotide sequence: TGTGCCAGCCTAACCGGGGCGGCCCGCTATGGCTACACCTTC.

The chain has TRBV7-3 and TRBJ2-4, with no clear D. Trimming took off 8 bases at V and 6 bases at J, with 8 bases between the two ends. The germline CDR1 and CDR2 sequences are SGHTA and FQGTGA. The CDR3 is 11 residues long. The CDR3 sequence is CASGDGNIQYF. For the CDR3, the DNA is TGTGCCAGCGGCGACGGAAACATTCAGTACTTC.

CDR3 sequence reads: CASSPDRSSYNEQFF. The CDR3 bases are TGTGCCAGCAGCCCCGACAGGAGCTCCTACAATGAGCAGTTCTTC. This chain uses TRBV7-9 with TRBJ2-1; the D gene is possibly TRBD1 (6 bases). The CDR3 runs to 15 residues. Germline values: CDR1 SEHNR, CDR2 FQNEAQ (reference sequence). V dropped 5 bases and J dropped 0 bases, with 11 bases sitting between them.

The rearrangement uses TRBV7-9 and TRBJ1-4; tentatively, D is TRBD1 (6 bases). CDR1 and CDR2 (germline): SEHNR, FQNEAQ (reference sequence). Trimming took 0 bases from V and 5 from J, leaving 10 bases between them. This CDR3 is built from 15 residues. DNA of the CDR3: TGTGCCAGCAGCTTAGCCCAGGGGCCGAATGAAAAACTGTTTTTT. Protein: CASSLAQGPNEKLFF.

This chain joins TRBV5-1 and TRBJ1-3, with a tentative D call TRBD1 (6 bases). The CDR3 contains 15 residues. The V end lost 4 bases, the J end lost 0 bases, and 11 bases lay between the germline ends. CDR1 and CDR2 (germline): SGHRS, YFSETQ. The CDR3 coding sequence is TGCGCCAGCAGCCCGGGAGGGGGCTCTGGAAACACCATATATTTT. Protein sequence: CASSPGGGSGNTIYF.

V is TRBV27 and J is TRBJ2-7; either TRBD1 or TRBD2 may supply D (6 bases each). The germline V gene encodes CDR1 MNHEY and CDR2 SMNVEV (reference sequence). Trimming took off 5 bases at V and 7 bases at J, with 21 bases between the two ends. CDR3 length: 15 residues. In DNA, the CDR3 is TGTGCCAGCAGTCCTGGGGGGCTAGCACTAGGGGAGCAGTACTTC. Translation: CASSPGGLALGEQYF.

The chain joins TRBV23-1 to TRBJ1-2; D gene ambiguous. TRBV23-1 is noted as an ORF with a role that remains uncertain. V dropped 5 bases and J dropped 4 bases, with 29 bases sitting between them. This CDR3 has 19 amino acids. CDR3 bases: TGCGCCAGCAGTGGATCGACGAGAGCAGCGCGACTGGAGACCTATGGCTACACCTTC. Protein sequence: CASSGSTRAARLETYGYTF.

The chain employs TRBV5-6 and TRBJ2-7; possibly TRBD1 for D (6 bases). The CDR3 runs to 13 residues. Trimming took off 5 bases at V and 2 bases at J, with 11 bases between the two ends. The germline V gene encodes CDR1 SGHDT and CDR2 YYEEEE. Here the CDR3 reads CASSRGITYEQYF. DNA of the CDR3: TGTGCCAGCAGTAGGGGGATCACCTACGAGCAGTACTTC.

V is TRBV28 and J is TRBJ2-1; D possibly corresponds to TRBD2 (5 bases). The germline V gene has CDR1 MDHEN and CDR2 SYDVKM. The CDR3 runs 15 residues. Trimming shortened V by 5 bases and J by 4 bases, and 15 bases separated the two germline ends. CDR3 residues: CASSPLGLGYNEQFF. CDR3 sequence (DNA): TGTGCCAGCAGTCCCCTAGGACTGGGTTACAATGAGCAGTTCTTC.

This clone turned up a few times. This chain uses TRBV5-1 with TRBJ1-2; D may be TRBD1 (5 bases). Germline CDR1 is SGHRS and CDR2 is YFSETQ. V lost 0 bases and J lost 4, with 7 bases in between. This CDR3 contains 13 residues. The CDR3 DNA sequence: TGCGCCAGCAGCTTGGGGGACCGCTATGGCTACACCTTC. This encodes CASSLGDRYGYTF. Full variable domain (remainder filled in from reference TRBV5-1 and TRBJ1-2): KAGVTQTPRYLIKTRGQQVTLSCSPISGHRSVSWYQQTPGQGLQFLFEYFSETQRNKGNFPGRFSGRQFSNSRSEMNVSTLELGDSALYLCASSLGDRYGYTFGSGTRLTVV.